What follows are 5 T cell receptor beta chains derived from one specimen sequenced in a study of T cell responses to AZD1222 COVID-19 vaccine. This table comes from immunoSEQ multiplex PCR, and its TCRdb copy is limited to in-frame clones, with some not included. The table includes tens of thousands of clones, about 88% detected once. This specimen was peripheral blood, taken 28 days after the second AZD1222 dose. These receptors all stem from an adult who received the AZD1222 COVID-19 vaccine.

The V gene is TRBV28, the J gene TRBJ2-1; TRBD1 might be the D (6 bases). V lost 2 bases and J 11 bases, leaving 16 bases between the germline ends. The CDR3 length is 14 residues. CDR1 and CDR2 (germline): MDHEN, SYDVKM. The CDR3 reads CASSLPTGSDQQFF. The CDR3 bases are TGTGCCAGCAGTTTACCGACAGGAAGCGACCAGCAGTTCTTC.

The chain uses TRBV9 and TRBJ1-2, with D possibly TRBD1 on 6 matching bases. In germline, CDR1 is SGDLS, CDR2 YYNGEE. The CDR3 runs to 14 residues. V lost 3 bases, J lost 4 bases, and 13 bases lay in between. The CDR3 is CASSARDTSYGYTF. The CDR3 DNA is TGTGCCAGCAGCGCCCGGGACACTAGCTATGGCTACACCTTC.

This clone was detected once. This chain links TRBV7-2 with TRBJ2-7; weak D call: TRBD2 (5 bases). The CDR3 is 13 residues long. Germline V gene data show CDR1 as SGHTA and CDR2 as FQGNSA. V lost 9 bases and J 4 bases, leaving 16 bases between the germline ends. This CDR3 is CASKPPGGYEQYF. Here the CDR3 DNA reads TGTGCCAGTAAGCCGCCAGGCGGGTACGAGCAGTACTTC.

This chain connects TRBV30 to TRBJ1-2; D call uncertain. V was trimmed by 0 bases and J by 4 bases, leaving 9 bases between them. The CDR3 has 13 residues. In germline, CDR1 is GTSNPN, CDR2 SVGIG (reference sequence). The chain's CDR3 is CAWSVLSGYGYTF. The CDR3 DNA is TGTGCCTGGAGTGTTTTGTCAGGCTATGGCTACACCTTC.

V is TRBV7-8 and J is TRBJ1-2, with a possible D match to TRBD1 (5 bases). V shed 2 bases and J shed 0 bases, with 7 bases lying between them. The V gene's germline CDR1 is SGHVS and CDR2 FQNEAQ. This CDR3 has 14 amino acids. The CDR3 spells CASSLTGTNYGYTF. CDR3 sequence (DNA): TGTGCCAGCAGCTTAACAGGAACTAACTATGGCTACACCTTC.